This TCR beta chain was recovered during a study of shared clonotypes between healthy human individuals. This table comes from immunoSEQ multiplex PCR, and its TCRdb copy is limited to in-frame clones, with some not included. The data show some 980,000 clones, about 80% seen once. Germline loops: CDR1 SQVTM, CDR2 ANQGSEA. V lost 3 bases and J 0 bases, leaving 16 bases between the germline ends. The CDR3 runs to 16 residues. The genes are TRBV29-1 and TRBJ2-3; D is unresolved. The sequence was obtained from a young man in good health. The specimen sequenced was memory CD4+ T cells sorted from blood. Documented subset: CD45RA-negative fraction. The CDR3 is CSVEKARLESTDTQYF. The CDR3 DNA reads as TGCAGCGTTGAGAAGGCCCGACTGGAGAGCACAGATACGCAGTATTTT.